These 22 T cell receptor beta chains came from one sample sequenced in a study of T cell changes during pregnancy in multiple sclerosis. Assay used: immunoSEQ multiplex PCR; TCRdb lists only in-frame clones, some missing. Counted here are under 50,000 clones, 70% to 90% occurring once; the ten biggest clones make up 0.55% to 0.7%. Here the sequenced sample was CD4+ T cells from peripheral blood mononuclear cells, taken before pregnancy. The receptors originated from a female donor with multiple sclerosis, enrolled in a pregnancy study.

The gene calls are TRBV18 and TRBJ1-1; possibly TRBD1 for D (5 bases). The CDR3 covers 15 residues. The V gene's germline CDR1 is KGHSH and CDR2 LQKENI. V lost 3 bases to trimming and J lost 1 base, with 12 bases between them. The CDR3 protein is CASSPPGLPNTEAFF. The CDR3 nucleotides read TGTGCCAGCTCACCGCCGGGACTTCCGAACACTGAAGCTTTCTTT.

The chain has TRBV7-2 and TRBJ1-1; 8 bases line up with TRBD1. Germline-derived CDR1 and CDR2 are SGHTA and FQGNSA. Germline trimming cut 4 bases from V and 7 bases from J; bases unmatched to any gene: 8. CDR3 length: 14 residues. The CDR3 coding sequence is TGTGCCAGCAGCTCTACAGGGGGGTTAGGTGAAGCTTTCTTT. Translating it yields CASSSTGGLGEAFF.

V gene TRBV7-3 combines with J gene TRBJ2-7; weak D call: TRBD2 (7 bases). The CDR3 is made up of 19 amino acids. The germline V gene has CDR1 SGHTA and CDR2 FQGTGA. Trimming left V 5 bases short and J 2 bases short, with 28 bases between. CDR3 protein: CASSHPLGPRGGRPYEQYF. CDR3 nucleotide sequence: TGTGCCAGCAGCCATCCTTTGGGCCCTAGGGGGGGGCGACCCTACGAGCAGTACTTC.

V and J are TRBV28 and TRBJ2-3, with D possibly matching TRBD2 (5 bases). The germline gives CDR1 MDHEN, CDR2 SYDVKM. The CDR3 extends over 15 amino acids. The V end lost 4 bases, the J end lost 3 bases, and 14 bases lay between the germline ends. For the CDR3, the DNA is TGTGCCAGCAGTTCTAACCCCGGGAAGACAGATACGCAGTATTTT. It translates to CASSSNPGKTDTQYF.

The chain combines TRBV9 with TRBJ2-2, with D possibly TRBD1 on 6 matching bases. CDR1 is SGDLS and CDR2 is YYNGEE in the germline V gene. The CDR3 sequence is 18 residues long. V was shortened by 0 bases and J by 1 base, with 16 bases between the two germline ends. CDR3 nucleotide sequence: TGTGCCAGCAGCGTAGCTCCGATACAGACAGGGAACACCGGGGAGCTGTTTTTT. Protein: CASSVAPIQTGNTGELFF.

The chain has TRBV5-6 and TRBJ2-3; 11 bases align to TRBD2. Trimming took 1 base from V and 5 from J; bases not matched to a gene: 6. The CDR3 is 16 amino acids. The V gene's germline CDR1 is SGHDT and CDR2 YYEEEE. DNA for the CDR3: TGTGCCAGCAGCTTGATGGTAGCGGGGGGGGGAGATACGCAGTATTTT. It yields the protein CASSLMVAGGGDTQYF. The entire variable domain, with the rest obtained from reference TRBV5-6 and TRBJ2-3, is as follows: DAGVTQSPTHLIKTRGQQVTLRCSPKSGHDTVSWYQQALGQGPQFIFQYYEEEERQRGNFPDRFSGHQFPNYSSELNVNALLLGDSALYLCASSLMVAGGGDTQYFGPGTRLTVL.

The chain carries TRBV18 and TRBJ1-3, with D perhaps TRBD1 (5 bases). The CDR3 contains 16 residues. Trimming took 7 bases from V and 0 from J, leaving 16 bases between them. Germline values: CDR1 KGHSH, CDR2 LQKENI. CDR3 sequence (DNA): TGTGCCAGCTTCCAATCAGGGCTGAGCTCTGGAAACACCATATATTTT. Protein product: CASFQSGLSSGNTIYF.

Comments on this clone: Other DNA sequences in the same sample also yield this CDR3. As DNA, the CDR3 is TGTGCCAGCAGCCCCGACAGGGCTGGGTATGGCTACACCTTC. This encodes CASSPDRAGYGYTF. V usage is TRBV7-2 and J usage is TRBJ1-2, with 7 nucleotides matching TRBD1. V shed 5 bases and J 5 bases; nucleotides not matched to a gene: 8. The CDR3 sequence is 14 residues long. Per the germline V gene, CDR1 is SGHTA and CDR2 is FQGNSA.

The chain combines TRBV7-3 with TRBJ1-1; 7 bases fit TRBD1. The CDR3 sequence is 14 residues long. Germline V gene data show CDR1 as SGHTA and CDR2 as FQGTGA. V lost 5 bases and J lost 4; bases outside the gene matches: 7. CDR3: CASSPTGFGTEAFF. The CDR3 DNA follows: TGTGCCAGCAGCCCGACAGGGTTTGGCACTGAAGCTTTCTTT.

DNA of the CDR3: TGTGCCAGTAGATTGTCACGGGAGTTGGGAAACACCATATATTTT. As protein: CASRLSRELGNTIYF. The chain recombines TRBV19 with TRBJ1-3, with D unresolved. This CDR3 contains 15 residues. Germline V lookup: CDR1 LNHDA, CDR2 SQIVND (reference sequence). Trimming removed 6 bases at V and 4 bases at J, with 16 bases between.

This clone was seen more than once but under ten times. The chain is built from TRBV5-5 and TRBJ1-1; tentatively, D is TRBD1 (6 bases). Trimming removed 3 bases at V and 10 bases at J, with 13 bases between. Looked up from germline, CDR1 is SGHKS and CDR2 is YYEKEE (reference sequence). The CDR3 runs 12 residues. The CDR3 sequence is CASSWDTVTAFF. CDR3 bases: TGTGCCAGCAGCTGGGACACGGTGACAGCTTTCTTT. The full variable domain, rest sourced from reference TRBV5-5 and TRBJ1-1, is DAGVTQSPTHLIKTRGQQVTLRCSPISGHKSVSWYQQVLGQGPQFIFQYYEKEERGRGNFPDRFSARQFPNYSSELNVNALLLGDSALYLCASSWDTVTAFFGQGTRLTVV.

The CDR3 sequence: CASSLQGGHTEAFF. CDR3 sequence (DNA): TGTGCCAGCAGCCTACAGGGGGGTCACACTGAAGCTTTCTTT. This chain uses TRBV4-2 with TRBJ1-1; TRBD1 agrees at 8 bases. The trim removed 4 bases at V and 3 bases at J, leaving 4 bases unmatched. Germline V CDR1 and CDR2: LGHNA, YNFKEQ. This CDR3 is built from 14 residues.

The gene calls are TRBV5-1 and TRBJ1-2; 9 bases line up with TRBD1. The CDR3 length is 15 residues. Trimming took 4 bases from V and 4 from J; bases not matched to a gene: 8. Germline assignment: CDR1 SGHRS and CDR2 YFSETQ. CDR3 in amino acids: CASSPSGQGFYGYTF. The CDR3 DNA is TGCGCCAGCAGCCCTTCGGGACAGGGATTCTATGGCTACACCTTC.

In DNA form, the CDR3 reads TGCGCCAGCAGCTTGGGCGGGGGGGATGTTGAAGCTTTCTTT. Amino acids: CASSLGGGDVEAFF. The chain uses TRBV5-1 and TRBJ1-1, with D possibly matching TRBD1 (5 bases). The CDR3 has 14 amino acids. Trimming pared 0 bases from V and 7 bases from J, leaving 13 bases between. The germline V gene has CDR1 SGHRS and CDR2 YFSETQ.

In this sample, this clone turned up once. The J gene is TRBJ1-6, the V gene TRBV5-6, with 8 nucleotides matching TRBD1. CDR3 length: 15 amino acids. Germline values: CDR1 SGHDT, CDR2 YYEEEE. Losses at the gene ends were 2 bases for V and 6 bases for J; bases not matched to a gene: 4. CDR3 DNA sequence: TGTGCCAGCAGCTTACAGGGGGGAAGTAATTCACCCCTCCACTTT. It encodes CASSLQGGSNSPLHF. Based on the CDR3 plus reference TRBV5-6 and TRBJ1-6, the full variable domain is DAGVTQSPTHLIKTRGQQVTLRCSPKSGHDTVSWYQQALGQGPQFIFQYYEEEERQRGNFPDRFSGHQFPNYSSELNVNALLLGDSALYLCASSLQGGSNSPLHFGNGTRLTVT.

This clone was counted a single time. The J gene is TRBJ1-1, the V gene TRBV5-8; perhaps TRBD1 as D (6 bases). Trimming stripped 4 bases from V and 1 base from J, with 14 bases between. CDR1 and CDR2 from the germline V gene are SGHTS and YDEGEE. The CDR3 sequence is 15 residues long. For the CDR3, the DNA is TGTGCCAGCAGCCCGGCTTGGGGGCGGAACACTGAAGCTTTCTTT. Its protein is CASSPAWGRNTEAFF. Complete variable domain (other parts from reference TRBV5-8 and TRBJ1-1): EAGVTQSPTHLIKTRGQQATLRCSPISGHTSVYWYQQALGLGLQFLLWYDEGEERNRGNFPPRFSGRQFPNYSSELNVNALELEDSALYLCASSPAWGRNTEAFFGQGTRLTVV.

The V gene is TRBV19, the J gene TRBJ1-1; the match to TRBD1 covers 8 bases. V was pared by 3 bases and J by 10 bases, with 10 bases of the junction left unmatched. CDR1 is LNHDA, CDR2 SQIVND, per germline (reference sequence). This CDR3 region has 14 residues. Here the CDR3 reads CASSISGTGGTAFF. CDR3 DNA: TGTGCCAGTAGTATCTCGGGGACAGGTGGAACAGCTTTCTTT.

This sequence joins TRBV6-1 and TRBJ2-4; no clear D gene. CDR3 size: 15 residues. V gave up 0 bases and J gave up 2 bases, with 8 bases separating them. CDR1 and CDR2 (germline): MNHNS, SASEGT. CDR3: CASSEAPGTKNIQYF. The DNA of the CDR3 is TGTGCCAGCAGTGAAGCTCCAGGAACCAAAAACATTCAGTACTTC.

The gene calls are TRBV6-5 and TRBJ2-2; tentative D call: TRBD1 (5 bases). CDR1 MNHEY and CDR2 SVGAGI come from the germline V gene. The V and J ends lost 2 bases and 4 bases respectively, with 11 bases between them. The CDR3 totals 15 residues. DNA for the CDR3: TGTGCCAGCAGTTACGAAGGGGTGGTCACCGGGGAGCTGTTTTTT. It translates to CASSYEGVVTGELFF.

In this sample, this clone turned up a few times. This CDR3 is CASSYRGGNTGELFF. CDR3 in DNA: TGTGCCAGCAGTTATAGGGGCGGAAACACCGGGGAGCTGTTTTTT. V is TRBV6-5 and J is TRBJ2-2; tentative D call: TRBD1 (5 bases). The V and J ends lost 3 bases and 2 bases respectively, with 10 bases between them. This CDR3 region has 15 residues. Looked up from germline, CDR1 is MNHEY and CDR2 is SVGAGI.

This clone was recorded once. This sequence joins TRBV5-6 and TRBJ2-7, with a weak D call TRBD1 (5 bases). Germline V gives CDR1 SGHDT, CDR2 YYEEEE. The CDR3 runs 14 residues. Trimming removed 4 bases from V and 3 bases from J, with 14 bases in between. The CDR3 loop reads CASSSQGEVYEQYF. The DNA for the CDR3 is TGTGCCAGCAGCAGTCAGGGTGAAGTCTACGAGCAGTACTTC.

This clone was counted only a few times. The gene calls are TRBV5-1 and TRBJ1-1, with D possibly being TRBD1 (5 bases). Looked up from germline, CDR1 is SGHRS and CDR2 is YFSETQ. This CDR3 is 15 amino acids long. V gave up 4 bases and J gave up 3 bases, with 16 bases separating them. The chain's CDR3 is CASSPTVGAYTEAFF. In DNA form, the CDR3 reads TGCGCCAGCAGCCCGACTGTAGGGGCGTACACTGAAGCTTTCTTT. The full variable domain, with the rest looked up from reference TRBV5-1 and TRBJ1-1, is KAGVTQTPRYLIKTRGQQVTLSCSPISGHRSVSWYQQTPGQGLQFLFEYFSETQRNKGNFPGRFSGRQFSNSRSEMNVSTLELGDSALYLCASSPTVGAYTEAFFGQGTRLTVV.